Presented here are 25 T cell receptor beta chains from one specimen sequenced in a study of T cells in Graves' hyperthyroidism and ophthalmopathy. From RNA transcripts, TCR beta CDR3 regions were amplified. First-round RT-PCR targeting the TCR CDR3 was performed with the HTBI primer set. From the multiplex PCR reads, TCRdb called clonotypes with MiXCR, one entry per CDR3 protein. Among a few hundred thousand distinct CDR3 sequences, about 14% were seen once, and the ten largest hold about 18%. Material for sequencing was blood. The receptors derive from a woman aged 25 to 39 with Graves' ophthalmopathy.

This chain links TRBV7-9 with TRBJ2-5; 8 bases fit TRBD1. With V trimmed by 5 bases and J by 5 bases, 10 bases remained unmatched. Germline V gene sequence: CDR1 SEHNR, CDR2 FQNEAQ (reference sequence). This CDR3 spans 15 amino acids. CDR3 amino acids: CASSTPGGAEETQYF. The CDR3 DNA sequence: TGTGCCAGCAGCACACCAGGGGGCGCGGAGGAGACCCAGTACTTC.

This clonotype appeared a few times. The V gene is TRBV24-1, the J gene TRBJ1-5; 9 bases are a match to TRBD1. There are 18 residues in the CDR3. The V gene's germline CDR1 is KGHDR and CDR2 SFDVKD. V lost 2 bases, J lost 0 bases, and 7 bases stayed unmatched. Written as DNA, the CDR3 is TGTGCCACCAGTGATTCGGGGACAGGGATCCATAGCAATCAGCCCCAGCATTTT. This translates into CATSDSGTGIHSNQPQHF.

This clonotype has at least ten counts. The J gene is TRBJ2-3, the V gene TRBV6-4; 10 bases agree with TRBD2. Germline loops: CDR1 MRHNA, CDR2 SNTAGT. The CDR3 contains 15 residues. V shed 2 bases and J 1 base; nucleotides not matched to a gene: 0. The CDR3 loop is CASSDGTSGTDTQYF. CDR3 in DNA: TGTGCCAGCAGTGACGGGACTAGCGGCACAGATACGCAGTATTTT.

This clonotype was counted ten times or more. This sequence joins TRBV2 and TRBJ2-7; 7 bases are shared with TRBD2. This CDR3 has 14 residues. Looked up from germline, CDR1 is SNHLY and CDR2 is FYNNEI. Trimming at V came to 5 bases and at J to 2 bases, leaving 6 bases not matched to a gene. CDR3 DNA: TGTGCCAGCAGTAGCGGGGAGTCTGCCTACGAGCAGTACTTC. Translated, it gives CASSSGESAYEQYF.

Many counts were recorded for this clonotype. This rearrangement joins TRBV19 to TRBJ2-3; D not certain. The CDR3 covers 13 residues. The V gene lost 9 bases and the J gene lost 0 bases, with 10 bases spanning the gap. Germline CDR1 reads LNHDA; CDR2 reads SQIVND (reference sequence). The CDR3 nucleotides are TGTGCCAGAGAACAGATTAGCACAGATACGCAGTATTTT. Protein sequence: CAREQISTDTQYF.

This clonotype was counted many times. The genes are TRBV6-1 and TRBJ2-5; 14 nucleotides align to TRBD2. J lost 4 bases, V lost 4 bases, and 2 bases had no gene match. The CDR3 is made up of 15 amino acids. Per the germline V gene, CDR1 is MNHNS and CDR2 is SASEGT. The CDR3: CASSGLAGGPETQYF. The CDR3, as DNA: TGTGCCAGCAGTGGACTAGCGGGGGGGCCAGAGACCCAGTACTTC.

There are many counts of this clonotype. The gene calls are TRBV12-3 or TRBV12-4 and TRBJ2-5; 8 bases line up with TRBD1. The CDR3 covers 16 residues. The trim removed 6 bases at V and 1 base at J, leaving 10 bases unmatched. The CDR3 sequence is CASSYHRTGSQETQYF. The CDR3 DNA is TGTGCCAGCAGCTACCACCGGACAGGGAGCCAAGAGACCCAGTACTTC.

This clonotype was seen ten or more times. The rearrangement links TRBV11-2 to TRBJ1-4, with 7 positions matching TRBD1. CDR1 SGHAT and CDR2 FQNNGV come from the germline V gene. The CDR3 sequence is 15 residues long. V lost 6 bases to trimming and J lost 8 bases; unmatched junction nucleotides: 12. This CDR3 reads CASRRTTGPGEKLFF. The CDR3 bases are TGTGCCAGCAGACGCACGACAGGGCCGGGCGAAAAACTGTTTTTT.

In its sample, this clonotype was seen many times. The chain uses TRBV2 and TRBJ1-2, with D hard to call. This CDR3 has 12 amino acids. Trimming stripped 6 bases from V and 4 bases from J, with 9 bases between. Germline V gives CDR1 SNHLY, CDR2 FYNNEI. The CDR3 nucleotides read TGTGCCAGCAGGAACTCTCCCTATGGCTACACCTTC. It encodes CASRNSPYGYTF.

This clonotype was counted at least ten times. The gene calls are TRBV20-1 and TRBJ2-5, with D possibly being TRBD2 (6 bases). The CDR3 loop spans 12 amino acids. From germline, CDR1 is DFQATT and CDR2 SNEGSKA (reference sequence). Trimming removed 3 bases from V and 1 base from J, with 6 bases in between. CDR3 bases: TGCAGTGCTAGGACTAGCCAAGAGACCCAGTACTTC. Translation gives CSARTSQETQYF.

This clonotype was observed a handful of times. CDR3 nucleotide sequence: TGTGCCAGCTCATATGATGATCAGCCCCAGCATTTT. Its protein is CASSYDDQPQHF. This chain joins TRBV12-3 or TRBV12-4 and TRBJ1-5, with D unresolved. Trimming shortened V by 8 bases and J by 5 bases, and 10 bases separated the two germline ends. The length of the CDR3 is 12 residues.

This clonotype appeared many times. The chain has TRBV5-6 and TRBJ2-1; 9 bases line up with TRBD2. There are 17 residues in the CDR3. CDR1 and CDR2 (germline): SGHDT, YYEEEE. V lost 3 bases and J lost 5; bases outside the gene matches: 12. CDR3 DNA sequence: TGTGCCAGCAGCTCATTACCGCTAGCGGGGAGCCACAATGAGCAGTTCTTC. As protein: CASSSLPLAGSHNEQFF.

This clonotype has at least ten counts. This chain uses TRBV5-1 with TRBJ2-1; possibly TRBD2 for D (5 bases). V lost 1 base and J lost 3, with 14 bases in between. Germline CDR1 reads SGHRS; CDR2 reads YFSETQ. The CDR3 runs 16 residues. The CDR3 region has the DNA TGCGCCAGCAGCTTGTATCTCGGAGGAGGCTACAATGAGCAGTTCTTC. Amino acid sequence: CASSLYLGGGYNEQFF.

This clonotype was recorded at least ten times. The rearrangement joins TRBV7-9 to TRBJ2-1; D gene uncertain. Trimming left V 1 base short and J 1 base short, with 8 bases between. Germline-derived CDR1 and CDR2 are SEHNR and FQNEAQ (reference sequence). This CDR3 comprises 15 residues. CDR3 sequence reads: CASSLGTASYNEQFF. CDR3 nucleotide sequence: TGTGCCAGCAGCTTAGGGACGGCTTCCTACAATGAGCAGTTCTTC.

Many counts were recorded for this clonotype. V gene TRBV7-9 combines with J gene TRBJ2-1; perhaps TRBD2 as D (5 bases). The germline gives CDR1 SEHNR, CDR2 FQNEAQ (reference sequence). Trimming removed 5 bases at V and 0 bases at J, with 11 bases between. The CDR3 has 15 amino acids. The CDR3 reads CASSLSESSYNEQFF. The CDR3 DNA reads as TGTGCCAGCAGCCTTAGCGAAAGCTCCTACAATGAGCAGTTCTTC.

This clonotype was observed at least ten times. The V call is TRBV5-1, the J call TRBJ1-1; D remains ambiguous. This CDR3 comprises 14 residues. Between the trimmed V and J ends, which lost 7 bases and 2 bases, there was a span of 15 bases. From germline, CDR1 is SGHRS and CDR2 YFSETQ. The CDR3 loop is CASEQSGGNTEAFF. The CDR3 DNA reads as TGCGCCAGCGAGCAATCTGGTGGAAACACTGAAGCTTTCTTT.

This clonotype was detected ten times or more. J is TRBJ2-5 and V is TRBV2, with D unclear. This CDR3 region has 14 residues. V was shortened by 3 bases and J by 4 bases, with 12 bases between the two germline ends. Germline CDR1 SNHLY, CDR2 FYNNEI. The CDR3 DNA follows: TGTGCCAGCAGTGATGGACCGCTCGGAGAGACCCAGTACTTC. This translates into CASSDGPLGETQYF.

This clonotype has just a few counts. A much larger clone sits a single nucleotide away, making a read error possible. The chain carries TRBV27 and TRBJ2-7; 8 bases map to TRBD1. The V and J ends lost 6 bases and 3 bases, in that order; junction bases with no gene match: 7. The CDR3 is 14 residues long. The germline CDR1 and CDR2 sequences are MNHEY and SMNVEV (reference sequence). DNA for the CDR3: TGTGCCAGCAGGCAGGGGGCCGCAGGCTACGAGCAGTACTTC. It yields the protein CASRQGAAGYEQYF.

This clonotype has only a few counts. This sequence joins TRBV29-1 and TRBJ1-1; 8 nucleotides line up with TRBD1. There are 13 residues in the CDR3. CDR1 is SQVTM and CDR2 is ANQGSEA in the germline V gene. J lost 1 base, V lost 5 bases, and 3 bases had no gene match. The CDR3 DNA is TGCAGCGTTACGACAGGGGCGAACACTGAAGCTTTCTTT. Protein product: CSVTTGANTEAFF.

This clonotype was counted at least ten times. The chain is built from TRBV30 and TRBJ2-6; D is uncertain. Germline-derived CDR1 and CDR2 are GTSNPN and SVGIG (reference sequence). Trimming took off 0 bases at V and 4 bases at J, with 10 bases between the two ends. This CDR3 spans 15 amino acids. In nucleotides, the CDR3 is TGTGCCTGGAGTGTAGGTAGTCAAGGGGCCAACGTCCTGACTTTC. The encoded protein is CAWSVGSQGANVLTF.

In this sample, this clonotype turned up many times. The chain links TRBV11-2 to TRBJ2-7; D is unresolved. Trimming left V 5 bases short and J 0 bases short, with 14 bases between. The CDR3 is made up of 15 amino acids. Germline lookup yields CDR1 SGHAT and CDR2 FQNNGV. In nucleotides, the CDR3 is TGTGCCAGCAGCCCCCTCGACGGAGACTCCTACGAGCAGTACTTC. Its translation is CASSPLDGDSYEQYF.

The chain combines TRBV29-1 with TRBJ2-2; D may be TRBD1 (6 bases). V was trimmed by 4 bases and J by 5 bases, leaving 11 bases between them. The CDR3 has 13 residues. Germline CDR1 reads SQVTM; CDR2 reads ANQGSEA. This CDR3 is CSVAGQMTGELFF. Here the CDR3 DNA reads TGCAGCGTTGCTGGACAGATGACCGGGGAGCTGTTTTTT.

Here the CDR3 DNA reads TGTGCCAGCAGAAGGCAGGGTGACCGAAACACCATATATTTT. Its translation is CASRRQGDRNTIYF. V is TRBV7-9 and J is TRBJ1-3; D perhaps matches TRBD1 (5 bases). Looked up from germline, CDR1 is SEHNR and CDR2 is FQNEAQ (reference sequence). The CDR3 spans 14 residues. The ends were cut back, 6 bases at V and 5 bases at J, with 14 bases in the middle.

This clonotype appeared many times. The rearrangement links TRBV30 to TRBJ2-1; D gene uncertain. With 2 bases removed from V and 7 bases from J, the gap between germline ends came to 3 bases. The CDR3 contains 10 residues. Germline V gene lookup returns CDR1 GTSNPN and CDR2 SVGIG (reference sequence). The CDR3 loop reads CAWSQNEQFF. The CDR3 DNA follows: TGTGCCTGGAGTCAAAATGAGCAGTTCTTC. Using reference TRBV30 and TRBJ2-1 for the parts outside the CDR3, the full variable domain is SQTIHQWPATLVQPVGSPLSLECTVEGTSNPNLYWYRQAAGRGLQLLFYSVGIGQISSEVPQNLSASRPQDRQFILSSKKLLLSDSGFYLCAWSQNEQFFGPGTRLTVL.

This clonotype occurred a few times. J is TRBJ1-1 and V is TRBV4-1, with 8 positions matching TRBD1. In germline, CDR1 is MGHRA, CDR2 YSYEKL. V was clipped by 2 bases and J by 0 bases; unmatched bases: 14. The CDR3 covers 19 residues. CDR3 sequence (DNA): TGCGCCAGCAGCCAACCACCCTTTGACAGGGGCTGGATGAACACTGAAGCTTTCTTT. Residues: CASSQPPFDRGWMNTEAFF.